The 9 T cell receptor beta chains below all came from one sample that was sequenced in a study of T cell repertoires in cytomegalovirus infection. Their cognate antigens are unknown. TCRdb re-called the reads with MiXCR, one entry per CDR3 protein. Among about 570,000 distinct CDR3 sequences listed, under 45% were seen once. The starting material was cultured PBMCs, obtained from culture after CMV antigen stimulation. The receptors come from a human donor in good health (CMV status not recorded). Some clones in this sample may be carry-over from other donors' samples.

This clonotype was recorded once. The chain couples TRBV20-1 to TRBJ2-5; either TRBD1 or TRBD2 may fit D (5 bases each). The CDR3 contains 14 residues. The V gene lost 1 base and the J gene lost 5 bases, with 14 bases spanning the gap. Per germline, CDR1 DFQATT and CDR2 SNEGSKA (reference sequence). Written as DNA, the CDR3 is TGCAGTGCTAGAGTTTGGGCCGAGGGGGAGACCCAGTACTTC. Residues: CSARVWAEGETQYF.

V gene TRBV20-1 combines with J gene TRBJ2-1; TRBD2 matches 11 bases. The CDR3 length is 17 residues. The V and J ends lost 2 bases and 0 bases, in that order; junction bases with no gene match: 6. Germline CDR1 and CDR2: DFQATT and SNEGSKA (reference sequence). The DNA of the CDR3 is TGCAGTGCTAGAAGACTAGCGGGGATAAGCTCCTACAATGAGCAGTTCTTC. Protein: CSARRLAGISSYNEQFF.

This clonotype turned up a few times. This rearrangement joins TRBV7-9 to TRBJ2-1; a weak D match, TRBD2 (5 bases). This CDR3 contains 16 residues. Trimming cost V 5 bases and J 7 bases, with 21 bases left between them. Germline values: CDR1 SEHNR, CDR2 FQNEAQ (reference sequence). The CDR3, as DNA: TGTGCCAGCAGCCCAATAAAATTCTTAGCGTCTAATGAGCAGTTCTTC. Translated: CASSPIKFLASNEQFF.

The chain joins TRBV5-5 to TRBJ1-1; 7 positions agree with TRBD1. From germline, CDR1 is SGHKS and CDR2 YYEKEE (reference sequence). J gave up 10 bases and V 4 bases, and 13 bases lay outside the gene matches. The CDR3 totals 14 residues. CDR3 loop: CASSLGHRGSGAFF. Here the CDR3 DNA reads TGTGCCAGCAGCCTGGGACACAGGGGAAGTGGAGCTTTCTTT. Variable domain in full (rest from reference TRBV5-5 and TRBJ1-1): DAGVTQSPTHLIKTRGQQVTLRCSPISGHKSVSWYQQVLGQGPQFIFQYYEKEERGRGNFPDRFSARQFPNYSSELNVNALLLGDSALYLCASSLGHRGSGAFFGQGTRLTVV.

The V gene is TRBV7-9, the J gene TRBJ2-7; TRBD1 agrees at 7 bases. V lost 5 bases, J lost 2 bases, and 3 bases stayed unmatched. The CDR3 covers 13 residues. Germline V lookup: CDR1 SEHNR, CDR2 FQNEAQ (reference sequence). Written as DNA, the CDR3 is TGTGCCAGCAGCCGGGACAGTCCCTACGAGCAGTACTTC. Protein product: CASSRDSPYEQYF.

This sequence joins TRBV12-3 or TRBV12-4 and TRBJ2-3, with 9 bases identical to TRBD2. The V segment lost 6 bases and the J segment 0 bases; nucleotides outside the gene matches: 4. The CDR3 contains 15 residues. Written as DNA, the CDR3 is TGTGCCAGCAGCGCTAGCGGGACTAGCACAGATACGCAGTATTTT. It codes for CASSASGTSTDTQYF.

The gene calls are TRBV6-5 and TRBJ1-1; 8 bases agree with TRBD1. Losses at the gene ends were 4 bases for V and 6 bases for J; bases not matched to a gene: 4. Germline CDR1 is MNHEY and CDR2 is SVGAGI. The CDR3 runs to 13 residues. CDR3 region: CASSFDRGAEAFF. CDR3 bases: TGTGCCAGCAGTTTCGACAGGGGTGCTGAAGCTTTCTTT.

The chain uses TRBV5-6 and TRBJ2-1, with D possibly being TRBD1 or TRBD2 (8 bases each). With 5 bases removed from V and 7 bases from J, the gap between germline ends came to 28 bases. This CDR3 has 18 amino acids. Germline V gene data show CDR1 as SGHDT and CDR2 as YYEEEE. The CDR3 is CASRLDRGTSRGGNEQFF. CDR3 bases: TGTGCCAGCAGGCTAGACAGGGGCACTAGCCGGGGGGGGAATGAGCAGTTCTTC. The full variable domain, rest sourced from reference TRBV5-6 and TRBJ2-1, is DAGVTQSPTHLIKTRGQQVTLRCSPKSGHDTVSWYQQALGQGPQFIFQYYEEEERQRGNFPDRFSGHQFPNYSSELNVNALLLGDSALYLCASRLDRGTSRGGNEQFFGPGTRLTVL.

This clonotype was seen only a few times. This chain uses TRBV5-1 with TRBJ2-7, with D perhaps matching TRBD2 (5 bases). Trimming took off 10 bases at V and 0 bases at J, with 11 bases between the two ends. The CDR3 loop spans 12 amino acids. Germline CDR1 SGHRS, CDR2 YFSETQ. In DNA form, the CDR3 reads TGCGCCTGTCCGGGAAGCTCCTACGAGCAGTACTTC. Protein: CACPGSSYEQYF.